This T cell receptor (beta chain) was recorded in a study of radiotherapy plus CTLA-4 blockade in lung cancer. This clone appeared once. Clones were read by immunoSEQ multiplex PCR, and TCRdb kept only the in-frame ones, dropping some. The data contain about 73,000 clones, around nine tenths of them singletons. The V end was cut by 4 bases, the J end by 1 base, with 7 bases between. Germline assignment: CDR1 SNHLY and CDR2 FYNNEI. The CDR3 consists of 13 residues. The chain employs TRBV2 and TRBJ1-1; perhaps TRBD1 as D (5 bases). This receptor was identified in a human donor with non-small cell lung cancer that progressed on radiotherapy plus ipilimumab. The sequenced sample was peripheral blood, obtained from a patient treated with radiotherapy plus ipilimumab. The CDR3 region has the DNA TGTGCCAGCAGTGTCCAGGGGAACACTGAAGCTTTCTTT. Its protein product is CASSVQGNTEAFF.